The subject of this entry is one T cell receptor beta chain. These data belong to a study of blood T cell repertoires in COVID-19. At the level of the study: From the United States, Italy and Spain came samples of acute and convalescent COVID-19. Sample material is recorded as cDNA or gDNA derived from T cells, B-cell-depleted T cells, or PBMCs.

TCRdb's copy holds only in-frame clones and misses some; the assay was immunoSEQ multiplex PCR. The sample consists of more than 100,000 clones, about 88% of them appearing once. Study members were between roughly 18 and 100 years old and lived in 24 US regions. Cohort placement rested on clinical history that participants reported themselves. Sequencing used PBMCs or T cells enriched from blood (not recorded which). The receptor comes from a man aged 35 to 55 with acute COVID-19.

The CDR3 DNA follows: TGTGCCAGCAGGGGGGACTCCCCCACAGATACGCAGTATTTT. It translates to CASRGDSPTDTQYF. This chain links TRBV2 with TRBJ2-3; D possibly corresponds to TRBD2 (6 bases). Between the trimmed V and J ends, which lost 6 bases and 2 bases, there was a span of 12 bases. The CDR3 extends over 14 amino acids. CDR1 SNHLY and CDR2 FYNNEI come from the germline V gene.